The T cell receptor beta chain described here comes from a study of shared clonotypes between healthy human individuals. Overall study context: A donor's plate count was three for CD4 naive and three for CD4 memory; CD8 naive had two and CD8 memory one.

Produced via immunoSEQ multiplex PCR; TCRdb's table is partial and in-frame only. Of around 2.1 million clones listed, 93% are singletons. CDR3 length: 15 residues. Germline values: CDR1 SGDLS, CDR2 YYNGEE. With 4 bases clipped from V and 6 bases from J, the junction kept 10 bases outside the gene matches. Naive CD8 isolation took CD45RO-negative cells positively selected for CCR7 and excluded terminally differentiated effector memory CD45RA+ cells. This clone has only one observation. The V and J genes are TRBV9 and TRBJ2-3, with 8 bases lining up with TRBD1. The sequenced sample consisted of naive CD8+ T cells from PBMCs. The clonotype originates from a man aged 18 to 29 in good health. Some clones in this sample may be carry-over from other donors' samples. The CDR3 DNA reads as TGTGCCAGCAGCTATACCCAGGGGGCCAGGGATACGCAGTATTTT. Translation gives CASSYTQGARDTQYF.